Sequencing of this T cell receptor (beta chain) was carried out in a study of CD8 T cells in Susac syndrome. The wider study: Each patient with Susac syndrome, at the time of blood draw, was therapy-naive, on corticosteroids, or on intravenous immunoglobulin alone.

Sequencing of TCR beta, carried out with a high-throughput approach, was applied to CD8+ and CD4+ T cells from the blood. This clonotype was counted a single time. No antigen is known for it. The RNA, about 0.5 to 1 ug, was put through reverse transcription using random hexamers. The amplification used immunoSEQ multiplex PCR on TCR beta CDR3; it spanned 54 Vbeta and 13 Jbeta. TCRdb redid the calling of the immunoSEQ multiplex PCR reads with MiXCR, one entry per CDR3 protein. This table has around 130,000 distinct CDR3 sequences, over 90% appearing once. General study results and limits: In Susac syndrome, CD8+ expansion was highest in TEMRA and active disease.

Germline V gene data show CDR1 as SGDLS and CDR2 as YYNGEE. The V and J ends lost 7 bases and 3 bases respectively, with 5 bases between them. The CDR3 is 12 residues long. The specimen was CD8+ T cells from PBMCs. This receptor was taken from a human donor with Susac syndrome. This rearrangement joins TRBV9 to TRBJ2-6; no clear D. This CDR3 is CASLNGANVLTF. The CDR3 DNA reads TGTGCCAGCCTCAATGGGGCCAACGTCCTGACTTTC. The whole variable domain, remainder taken from reference TRBV9 and TRBJ2-6, is DSGVTQTPKHLITATGQRVTLRCSPRSGDLSVYWYQQSLDQGLQFLIQYYNGEERAKGNILERFSAQQFPDLHSELNLSSLELGDSALYFCASLNGANVLTFGAGSRLTVL.